Each of the 26 T cell receptor beta chains below was sequenced from the same sample in a study of CXCR3-negative and CXCR3-positive naive CD8 T cells. Study-wide findings and caveats: CXCR3-positive naive cells had TRB CDR3s that were more hydrophobic than CXCR3-negative naive cells had.

5' RACE with UMI labels generated the TRB cDNA libraries. Using the 5' RACE reads, TCRdb records one entry per CDR3 protein without DNA. This table holds more than 100,000 distinct CDR3 sequences. Their recognized antigens are unknown. The source material was naive CXCR3+ CD8+ T cells from blood. The sample's subset: CD45RO-CCR7+CD27+CD95- naive CD8+ T cells expressing CXCR3 (TNR3+). The receptor set was obtained from a human donor in good health. Some clones in this sample may be carry-over from other donors' samples.

The chain employs TRBV2 and TRBJ1-2. Germline V lookup: CDR1 SNHLY, CDR2 FYNNEI. The CDR3 is 14 residues long. The CDR3 reads CASSDKIANYGYTF.

The chain is built from TRBV6-5 and TRBJ2-1; the D call of TRBD1 rests on TCRdb alone, since no DNA is present to check it. The CDR3 runs 15 residues. Per the germline V gene, CDR1 is MNHEY and CDR2 is SVGAGI. CDR3: CASSGTGWTYNEQFF.

The chain recombines TRBV5-5 with TRBJ2-7; TCRdb's D call, TRBD1, is unchecked because there is no DNA. CDR1 is SGHKS and CDR2 is YYEKEE in the germline V gene (reference sequence). The CDR3 extends over 16 amino acids. The CDR3 reads CASSIPTGLSSYEQYF.

The rearrangement joins TRBV11-2 to TRBJ2-1; TCRdb proposes TRBD1, but this gene call is untestable without DNA. The CDR3 consists of 16 residues. Germline loops: CDR1 SGHAT, CDR2 FQNNGV. The CDR3 here is CASSLRREGPYNEQFF.

V and J are TRBV29-1 and TRBJ2-1; TCRdb picks TRBD2, but there is no DNA to check that call. Per germline, CDR1 SQVTM and CDR2 ANQGSEA. This CDR3 comprises 14 residues. CDR3 protein: CSVSRAETYNEQFF.

The rearrangement links TRBV27 to TRBJ2-1; TCRdb designates TRBD1, a call that cannot be tested without DNA. The CDR3 totals 17 residues. CDR1 is MNHEY, CDR2 SMNVEV, per germline (reference sequence). CDR3 amino acids: CASSALTPQGSADEQFF.

V usage is TRBV28 and J usage is TRBJ2-1; the D gene TCRdb calls, TRBD2, cannot be checked with no DNA. This CDR3 has 16 residues. Germline assignment: CDR1 MDHEN and CDR2 SYDVKM. CDR3 residues: CASRLTSGSAYNEQFF.

The chain uses TRBV29-1 and TRBJ2-1. The CDR3 is 11 residues long. Germline V gene sequence: CDR1 SQVTM, CDR2 ANQGSEA. The CDR3 loop is CSVSFPNEQFF.

The rearrangement joins TRBV29-1 to TRBJ1-2. This CDR3 has 14 amino acids. Germline assignment: CDR1 SQVTM and CDR2 ANQGSEA. The CDR3 reads CSVPRVGRDYGYTF.

The chain recombines TRBV7-9 with TRBJ2-3. CDR1 and CDR2 from the germline V gene are SEHNR and FQNEAQ (reference sequence). This CDR3 comprises 15 residues. CDR3 in amino acids: CASSLEASPTDTQYF.

The chain combines TRBV4-3 with TRBJ2-1; TCRdb reports TRBD2, a call that lacks DNA to check it against. This CDR3 comprises 15 residues. The germline CDR1 and CDR2 sequences are LGHNA and YSLEER. The CDR3 is CASSQGPGTSGGEFF.

The J gene is TRBJ1-5, the V gene TRBV15; as DNA is missing, the TRBD1 call by TCRdb cannot be tested. The CDR3 has 14 amino acids. Germline V gives CDR1 LNHNV, CDR2 YYDKDF (reference sequence). The CDR3 reads CATSEGRGNQPQHF. The whole variable domain, remainder taken from reference TRBV15 and TRBJ1-5, is DAMVIQNPRYQVTQFGKPVTLSCSQTLNHNVMYWYQQKSSQAPKLLFHYYDKDFNNEADTPDNFQSRRPNTSFCFLDIRSPGLGDTAMYLCATSEGRGNQPQHFGDGTRLSIL.

The V call is TRBV28, the J call TRBJ2-2; TCRdb's assignment of TRBD1 cannot be checked, as there is no DNA. This CDR3 spans 15 amino acids. Germline V gives CDR1 MDHEN, CDR2 SYDVKM. Here the CDR3 reads CASSPRPYGGGELFF.

The chain combines TRBV7-9 with TRBJ2-7. The CDR3 length is 14 residues. Germline V gene lookup returns CDR1 SEHNR and CDR2 FQNEAQ (reference sequence). The CDR3 protein is CASSLVSSVHEQYF.

V gene TRBV4-1 combines with J gene TRBJ2-3; the TRBD2 assignment by TCRdb is unverifiable without DNA. The CDR3 sequence is 16 residues long. Looked up from germline, CDR1 is MGHRA and CDR2 is YSYEKL. This CDR3 reads CASSQGLRAGTDTQYF.

J is TRBJ2-7 and V is TRBV15; TCRdb's assignment of TRBD1 cannot be checked, as there is no DNA. Germline V gene lookup returns CDR1 LNHNV and CDR2 YYDKDF (reference sequence). The CDR3 runs 14 residues. The CDR3: CATSPAGTGFEQYF.

The chain uses TRBV12-3 or TRBV12-4 and TRBJ1-1; as DNA is missing, the TRBD1 call by TCRdb cannot be tested. The CDR3 has 12 residues. CDR3 in amino acids: CASRQPNTEAFF.

The chain couples TRBV6-2 or TRBV6-3 to TRBJ2-4. Germline CDR1 is MNHEY and CDR2 is SVGEGT. The CDR3 extends over 12 amino acids. The CDR3 is CASSYSTPIQYF.

The CDR3 sequence: CATGDYSNQPQHF. This sequence joins TRBV10-1 and TRBJ1-5. The CDR3 extends over 13 amino acids. Per germline, CDR1 WNHNN and CDR2 SYGVQD (reference sequence).

The V gene is TRBV12-3 or TRBV12-4, the J gene TRBJ2-3. The CDR3 contains 14 residues. The CDR3 sequence is CASRLAGVTDTQYF.

The V call is TRBV7-2, the J call TRBJ2-7; TCRdb picks TRBD2, but there is no DNA to check that call. Per germline, CDR1 SGHTA and CDR2 FQGNSA. There are 15 residues in the CDR3. CDR3 residues: CASSEGWGPTDEQYF.

V and J are TRBV12-3 or TRBV12-4 and TRBJ1-5; TCRdb's assignment of TRBD1 cannot be checked, as there is no DNA. This CDR3 has 14 residues. The CDR3 reads CASSPDRDDQPQHF.

This sequence joins TRBV20-1 and TRBJ1-2. This CDR3 is 15 amino acids long. The germline V gene encodes CDR1 DFQATT and CDR2 SNEGSKA (reference sequence). CDR3 sequence reads: CSARDRHLARDGYTF.

The chain has TRBV1 and TRBJ1-5; TCRdb outputs TRBD1, but without DNA this stays unchecked. TRBV1 is a recognized pseudogene. This CDR3 has 17 amino acids. The CDR3 region is CTSSQPKPNRGGQPQHF.

The V gene is TRBV7-9, the J gene TRBJ2-1; as DNA is missing, the TRBD2 call by TCRdb cannot be tested. The germline V gene encodes CDR1 SEHNR and CDR2 FQNEAQ (reference sequence). The CDR3 spans 15 residues. The CDR3 region is CASSSGLAGDPEQFF.

The chain joins TRBV6-6 to TRBJ2-7. Germline V gene sequence: CDR1 MNHNY, CDR2 SVGAGI (reference sequence). CDR3 size: 11 residues. Here the CDR3 reads CASSYSAEQYF.